These T cell receptor beta chains were read from a single sample in a study of cytomegalovirus exposure and HLA in healthy donors. This table comes from immunoSEQ multiplex PCR, and its TCRdb copy is limited to in-frame clones, with some not included. The data show 170,000 or so clones, with approximately 84% seen just once and over 2.5% held by the top ten. Sequenced material: PBMCs. These receptor sequences come from a woman aged 50 to 60 in good health and CMV-seropositive. Each CDR3 is given with its conserved first and last residue. D genes are given only for firm matches.

J	D	V	CDR3	DNA
TRBJ2-5	TRBD1	TRBV7-8	CASSLEGAGATSQMQETQYF	TGTGCCAGCAGCTTAGAGGGGGCAGGGGCCACCTCACAGATGCAAGAGACCCAGTACTTC
TRBJ2-7	.	TRBV7-2	CASSWDFYEQYF	TGTGCCAGCAGCTGGGACTTCTACGAGCAGTACTTC
TRBJ1-1	.	TRBV5-1	CASSLAVQTEAFF	TGCGCCAGCAGCTTGGCCGTTCAGACTGAAGCTTTCTTT
TRBJ2-7	.	TRBV28	CASSLQGFHEQYF	TGTGCCAGCAGTTTGCAGGGTTTCCACGAGCAGTACTTC
TRBJ2-7	.	TRBV5-6	CASSLQQSYEQYF	TGTGCCAGCAGCTTACAACAGAGCTACGAGCAGTACTTC
TRBJ2-2	TRBD2	TRBV27	CASSPSAGIIGELFF	TGTGCCAGCAGTCCCTCAGCGGGAATAATCGGGGAGCTGTTTTTT
TRBJ2-3	.	TRBV7-2	CASSFRQPSTDTQYF	TGTGCCAGCAGCTTCAGGCAGCCTTCCACAGATACGCAGTATTTT
TRBJ2-2	.	TRBV21-1	CASSKGVRRWTGRWTGELFF	TGTGCCAGCAGCAAAGGAGTAAGAAGATGGACAGGGCGCTGGACCGGGGAGCTGTTTTTT
TRBJ1-4	.	TRBV9	CASSVVGASGEKLFF	TGTGCCAGCAGCGTAGTAGGGGCGAGTGGTGAAAAACTGTTTTTT
TRBJ2-1	.	TRBV7-2	CASSLTVGASSNEQFF	TGTGCCAGCAGCTTAACTGTGGGGGCCTCCAGCAATGAGCAGTTCTTC
TRBJ2-1	TRBD1	TRBV7-3	CASSLGTANNEQFF	TGTGCCAGCAGCTTAGGGACAGCTAACAATGAGCAGTTCTTC
TRBJ2-1	TRBD2	TRBV7-7	CASSGLKQREKNNEQFF	TGTGCTAGCAGCGGTCTAAAGCAGCGGGAGAAGAACAATGAGCAGTTCTTC